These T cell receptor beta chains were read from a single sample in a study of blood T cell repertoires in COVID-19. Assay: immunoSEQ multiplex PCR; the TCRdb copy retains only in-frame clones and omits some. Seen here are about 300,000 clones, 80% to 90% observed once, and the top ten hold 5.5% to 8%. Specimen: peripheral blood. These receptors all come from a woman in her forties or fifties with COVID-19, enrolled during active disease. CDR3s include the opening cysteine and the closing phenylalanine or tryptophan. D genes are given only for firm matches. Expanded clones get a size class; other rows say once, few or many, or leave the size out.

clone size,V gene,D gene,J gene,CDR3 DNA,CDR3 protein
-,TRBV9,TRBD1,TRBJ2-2,TGTGCCAGCAGCGTAGAATTTTGGGACAGACCGAACACCGGGGAGCTGTTTTTT,CASSVEFWDRPNTGELFF
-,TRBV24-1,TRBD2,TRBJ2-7,TGTGCCACCAGTGATTGGGGTAGCGGGAGACTGGGCGCCTACGAGCAGTACTTC,CATSDWGSGRLGAYEQYF
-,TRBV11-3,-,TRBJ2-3,TGTGCCAGCAGCTTAGTTAGCGGAGACAATACGCAGTATTTT,CASSLVSGDNTQYF
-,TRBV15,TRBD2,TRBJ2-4,TGTGCCACCAGCAGACCAGCTAGCGGGAGGCCCGTTTTGACCAAAAACATTCAGTACTTC,CATSRPASGRPVLTKNIQYF
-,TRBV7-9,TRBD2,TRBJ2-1,TGTGCCAGCAGCTTTGGGGCGGGACTAGTTGAGCAGTTCTTC,CASSFGAGLVEQFF
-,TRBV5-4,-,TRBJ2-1,TGTGCCAGCAGGGGACAAGCTGGCTCCTACAATGAGCAGTTCTTC,CASRGQAGSYNEQFF
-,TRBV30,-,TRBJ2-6,TGTGCCTGGACCCTGTACCGGTCTGGGGCCAACGTCCTGACTTTC,CAWTLYRSGANVLTF
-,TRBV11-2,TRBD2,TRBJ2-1,TGTGCCAGCAGCTTAGGTAGCGGGTTTCCTTCTGCGTTCTTC,CASSLGSGFPSAFF
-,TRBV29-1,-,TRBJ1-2,TGCAGCGTTGTGCGGGGAGGGGTTTATGGCTACACCTTC,CSVVRGGVYGYTF
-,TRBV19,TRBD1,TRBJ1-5,TGTGCCAGTAGTATAGGGACAGGGGGCATCAGCAATCAGCCCCAGCATTTT,CASSIGTGGISNQPQHF
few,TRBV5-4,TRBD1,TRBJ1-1,TGTGCCAGCAGCTGGGACAGGGGCGACTTGGCTTTCTTT,CASSWDRGDLAFF